The entry below describes one TCR beta chain. Data came from immunoSEQ multiplex PCR; TCRdb stores just in-frame clones and leaves some out. The sample gives some 480,000 clones, roughly nine tenths of which show up once; over 10% is in the top ten. This entry comes from a study of Ad26.COV2.S vaccination and SARS-CoV-2 variants. This sample's treatment: around 19 received Ad26.COV2.S at low or high dose, single or two shots; about 5 received placebo; per-sample allocation not given. The samples were gathered on day 63 after the first injection of vaccine or placebo. The vaccine delivered Wuhan-strain SARS-CoV-2 spike through an Ad26 vector. CDR1 is SGHTA, CDR2 FQGNSA, per germline. The CDR3 is 15 residues long. The V and J ends lost 1 base and 3 bases, in that order; junction bases with no gene match: 4.

This receptor was identified in a person aged 18-60 years who received the Ad26.COV2.S COVID-19 vaccine or a placebo. The chain employs TRBV7-2 and TRBJ2-3; 7 bases are a match to TRBD2. The specimen was peripheral blood, collected in a trial of Ad26.COV2.S vaccine versus placebo. The CDR3 DNA reads TGTGCCAGCAGCTTAGATGGGACTATTACAGATACGCAGTATTTT. It codes for CASSLDGTITDTQYF. Full variable domain (outside the CDR3, taken from reference TRBV7-2 and TRBJ2-3): GAGVSQSPSNKVTEKGKDVELRCDPISGHTALYWYRQSLGQGLEFLIYFQGNSAPDKSGLPSDRFSAERTGGSVSTLTIQRTQQEDSAVYLCASSLDGTITDTQYFGPGTRLTVL.